These T cell receptor beta chains were read from a single sample in a study of Ad26.COV2.S vaccination and SARS-CoV-2 variants. TCRdb keeps only in-frame clones here, not all; method: immunoSEQ multiplex PCR. The sample has more than 120,000 clones; around 86% are singletons. Sample: peripheral blood, taken after recovery from COVID-19. The receptors originated from a human donor who had recovered from COVID-19. Both conserved end residues are part of each CDR3. D genes are given only for firm matches. Rows give clone size only sometimes, using once, few, many, or a class for an expanded clone.

v_call	d_call	clone_size	j_call	cdr3_nt	cdr3_aa
TRBV2	.	.	TRBJ2-1	TGTGCCAGCAGGTGGGACCTCGGCAATGAGCAGTTCTTC	CASRWDLGNEQFF
TRBV29-1	TRBD2	.	TRBJ2-3	TGCAGCGGAGAGCGGGGGAACACAGATACGCAGTATTTT	CSGERGNTDTQYF
TRBV7-8	TRBD2	.	TRBJ2-7	TGTGCCAGCAGCTTAGCGTTCAGCGGGGGGCAATCCTACGAGCAGTACTTC	CASSLAFSGGQSYEQYF
TRBV11-3	TRBD1	.	TRBJ2-1	TGTGCCAGCAGCTTATACGGGACAGGGAACAATGAGCAGTTCTTC	CASSLYGTGNNEQFF
TRBV10-1	.	.	TRBJ1-1	TGCGCCAGCAGTGATACGGGGAACACTGAAGCTTTCTTT	CASSDTGNTEAFF
TRBV30	TRBD1	.	TRBJ1-1	TGTGCCTGGGACAGGGCTGCAAACACTGAAGCTTTCTTT	CAWDRAANTEAFF
TRBV28	TRBD1	.	TRBJ2-7	TGTGCCAGCACCTCGGGACAGGGGGCAAACGAGCAGTACTTC	CASTSGQGANEQYF
TRBV4-3	.	once	TRBJ2-5	TGCGCCAGCAGCCACCAATTACAAGAGACCCAGTACTTC	CASSHQLQETQYF
TRBV15	.	.	TRBJ1-2	TGTGCCACCAGCAGCAGAGCTAACTATGGCTACACCTTC	CATSSRANYGYTF
TRBV6-2/TRBV6-3	TRBD2	.	TRBJ2-1	TGTGCCAGCAGCCTAGCGGGGGGGCCTATTAATGAGCAGTTCTTC	CASSLAGGPINEQFF
TRBV9	.	.	TRBJ2-2	TGTGCCAGCAGCGTATTGACAAACACCGGGGAGCTGTTTTTT	CASSVLTNTGELFF
TRBV2	.	.	TRBJ2-7	TGTGCCAGCACCCAGGGGATAGGCTACGAGCAGTACTTC	CASTQGIGYEQYF
TRBV7-9	.	.	TRBJ1-1	TGTGCCAGCAGCACCCTCCAGGGTGCGGACACTGAAGCTTTCTTT	CASSTLQGADTEAFF
TRBV5-1	TRBD1	few	TRBJ1-1	TGCGCCAGCAGCTCAGGGGGGGTAAGCGCTGAAGCTTTCTTT	CASSSGGVSAEAFF
TRBV3-1/TRBV3-2	.	.	TRBJ2-6	TGTGCCAGCAGCCAGGGCCTGACCTCTGGGGCCAACGTCCTGACTTTC	CASSQGLTSGANVLTF
TRBV6-5	.	.	TRBJ2-5	TGTGCCAGCACTGGGTCAGAGACCCAGTACTTC	CASTGSETQYF
TRBV18	TRBD1	.	TRBJ1-4	TGTGCCAGCCCACCACTGACAGGGATGTATGAAAAACTGTTTTTT	CASPPLTGMYEKLFF
TRBV5-4	.	.	TRBJ2-7	TGTGCCAGCAGCCCCCCTGGAACGAGGGCCGAGCAGTACTTC	CASSPPGTRAEQYF
TRBV7-2	.	.	TRBJ1-1	TGTGCCAGCAGCCTACTGACAGGAAGAACTGAAGCTTTCTTT	CASSLLTGRTEAFF
TRBV5-6	.	.	TRBJ1-4	TGTGCCAGCAGCTTGGCCGAGGGGGGCGGGATTGAAAAACTGTTTTTT	CASSLAEGGGIEKLFF
TRBV7-2	TRBD2	.	TRBJ2-7	TGTGCCAGCAGCTTAAGGGCGGGGGGACTCTCCTACGAGCAGTACTTC	CASSLRAGGLSYEQYF
TRBV13	TRBD1	once	TRBJ1-1	TGTGCCAGCAGCTTAGCCCGGACAGGGGCTTCCACTGAAGCTTTCTTT	CASSLARTGASTEAFF
TRBV7-2	.	.	TRBJ1-1	TGTGCCAGCAGACTAACAGGGTCGCGGACTGAAGCTTTCTTT	CASRLTGSRTEAFF
TRBV6-6	.	.	TRBJ1-5	TGTGCCAGCATAGGGGACTCAAATAGCAATCAGCCCCAGCATTTT	CASIGDSNSNQPQHF
TRBV7-2	TRBD1	.	TRBJ2-7	TGTGCCAGCAGTCGGGGTGGGACAGCGGATTACTACGAGCAGTACTTC	CASSRGGTADYYEQYF
TRBV5-1	.	.	TRBJ2-1	TGCGCCAGCAGACCGGAGGCTAGGTGGGACAATGAGCAGTTCTTC	CASRPEARWDNEQFF
TRBV9	.	.	TRBJ2-1	TGTGCCAGCAGCTCATATAATAGTTATGGCTCCTACAATGAGCAGTTCTTC	CASSSYNSYGSYNEQFF
TRBV20-1	.	.	TRBJ2-7	TGCAGTGCGAGGGACGGCTACGAGCAGTACTTC	CSARDGYEQYF
TRBV19	.	.	TRBJ2-7	TGTGCCAGTAGTATGGCGACGGCTTCCTACGAGCAGTACTTC	CASSMATASYEQYF
TRBV7-9	.	.	TRBJ2-5	TGTGCCAGCAGCTTAATCTGGGACCCGGGAGAGACCCAGTACTTC	CASSLIWDPGETQYF
TRBV27	TRBD1	.	TRBJ2-7	TGTGCCAGAGACCAGGGGGTTAAGGACGAGCAGTACTTC	CARDQGVKDEQYF
TRBV12-3/TRBV12-4	.	.	TRBJ1-2	TGTGCCAGCAGTTTGGGGCCTGCCATCGGCTACACCTTC	CASSLGPAIGYTF
TRBV7-2	.	.	TRBJ2-3	TGTGCCAGCAGCTTAGTCGGGGGCCGTGGCACAGATACGCAGTATTTT	CASSLVGGRGTDTQYF
TRBV5-1	TRBD1	.	TRBJ2-1	TGCGCCAGCAGGCCCGGACAGGCGAAAGTGCATGAGCAGTTCTTC	CASRPGQAKVHEQFF
TRBV21-1	.	.	TRBJ2-3	TGTGCCAGCAGCAAAGCAACCCGGGGGTGGTCCCGAGGAGATATATGGGATACGCAGTATTTT	CASSKATRGWSRGDIWDTQYF
TRBV3-1/TRBV3-2	TRBD2	.	TRBJ2-5	TGTGCCAGCAGAGAATTAGGCGGGGGGGCCAAAGAGACCCAGTACTTC	CASRELGGGAKETQYF
TRBV27	.	once	TRBJ2-7	TGTGCCAGCAGTTTAGGGGATACCTACGAGCAGTACTTC	CASSLGDTYEQYF
TRBV6-6	.	.	TRBJ2-7	TGTGCCAGCAGTTACTCCGAGTGGGATTCCTACGAGCAGTACTTC	CASSYSEWDSYEQYF
TRBV11-2	.	.	TRBJ2-7	TGTGCCAGCAGCTTCCCCGGGTCCTACGAGCAGTACTTC	CASSFPGSYEQYF
TRBV7-2	TRBD2	.	TRBJ2-5	TGTGCCAGCAGCTTGCTGGGAGGGGAAGAGACCCAGTACTTC	CASSLLGGEETQYF
TRBV10-1	TRBD1	.	TRBJ2-7	TGCGCCAGCAGCCCGACAGGGGTCGGCTACGAGCAGTACTTC	CASSPTGVGYEQYF
TRBV4-1	TRBD2	.	TRBJ2-5	TGCGCCAGCAGCCAAGAGGCACTAGCGGGGCCCGCCCAGCAGACCCAGTACTTC	CASSQEALAGPAQQTQYF